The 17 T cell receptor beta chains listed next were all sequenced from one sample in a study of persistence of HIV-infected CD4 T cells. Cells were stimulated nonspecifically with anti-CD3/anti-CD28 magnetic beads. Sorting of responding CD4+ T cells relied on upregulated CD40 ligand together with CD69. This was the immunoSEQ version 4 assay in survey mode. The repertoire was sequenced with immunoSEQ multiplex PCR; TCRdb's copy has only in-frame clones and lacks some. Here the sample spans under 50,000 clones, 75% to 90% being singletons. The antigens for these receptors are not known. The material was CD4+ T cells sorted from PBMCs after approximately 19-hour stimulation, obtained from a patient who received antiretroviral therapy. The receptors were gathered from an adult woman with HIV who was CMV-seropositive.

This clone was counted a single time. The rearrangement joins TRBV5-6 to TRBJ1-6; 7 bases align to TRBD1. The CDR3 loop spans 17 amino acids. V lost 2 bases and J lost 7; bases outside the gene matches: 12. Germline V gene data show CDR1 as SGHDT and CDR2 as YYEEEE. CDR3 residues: CASSFSRGIDRNSPLHF. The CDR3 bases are TGTGCCAGCAGCTTCTCCAGGGGGATCGATCGAAATTCACCCCTCCACTTT.

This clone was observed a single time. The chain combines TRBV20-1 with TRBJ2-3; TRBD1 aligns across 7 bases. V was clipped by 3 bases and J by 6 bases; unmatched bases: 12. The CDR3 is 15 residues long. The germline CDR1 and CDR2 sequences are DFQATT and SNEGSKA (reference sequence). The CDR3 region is CSASLQGFTGDTQYF. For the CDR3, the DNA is TGCAGTGCTAGTCTACAGGGGTTTACGGGTGATACGCAGTATTTT.

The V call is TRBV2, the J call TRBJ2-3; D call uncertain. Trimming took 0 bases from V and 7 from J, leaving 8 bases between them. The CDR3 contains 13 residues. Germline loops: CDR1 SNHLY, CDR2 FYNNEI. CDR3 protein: CASSEAERNTQYF. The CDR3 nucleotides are TGTGCCAGCAGTGAAGCTGAGAGAAATACGCAGTATTTT.

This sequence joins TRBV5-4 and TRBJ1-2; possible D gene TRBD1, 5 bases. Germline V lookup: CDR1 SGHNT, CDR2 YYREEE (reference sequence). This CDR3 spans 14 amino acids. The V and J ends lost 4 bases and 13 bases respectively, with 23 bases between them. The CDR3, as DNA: TGTGCCAGCAGCCAACCTAAGGGGAGCCAACTGATCACCTTC. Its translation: CASSQPKGSQLITF.

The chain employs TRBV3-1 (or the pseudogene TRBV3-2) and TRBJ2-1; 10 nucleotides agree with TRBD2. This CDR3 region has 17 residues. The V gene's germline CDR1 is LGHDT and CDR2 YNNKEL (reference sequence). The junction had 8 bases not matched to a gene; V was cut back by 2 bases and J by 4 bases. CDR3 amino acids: CASSQFVTSGEYNEQFF. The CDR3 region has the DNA TGTGCCAGCAGCCAATTTGTAACTAGCGGGGAATACAATGAGCAGTTCTTC.

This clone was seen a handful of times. The CDR3 region is CASSPSNSNQPQHF. The CDR3 region has the DNA TGTGCCAGCTCACCCAGTAATAGCAATCAGCCCCAGCATTTT. This chain links TRBV18 with TRBJ1-5; D unresolved. The germline gives CDR1 KGHSH, CDR2 LQKENI. This CDR3 has 14 residues. V gave up 3 bases and J gave up 0 bases, with 6 bases separating them.

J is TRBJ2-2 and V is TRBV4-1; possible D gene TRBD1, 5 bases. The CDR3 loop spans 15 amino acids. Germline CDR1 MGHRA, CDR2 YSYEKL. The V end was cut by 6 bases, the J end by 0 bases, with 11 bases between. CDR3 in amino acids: CASRPEGANTGELFF. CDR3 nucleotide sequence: TGCGCCAGCAGGCCTGAAGGGGCGAACACCGGGGAGCTGTTTTTT.

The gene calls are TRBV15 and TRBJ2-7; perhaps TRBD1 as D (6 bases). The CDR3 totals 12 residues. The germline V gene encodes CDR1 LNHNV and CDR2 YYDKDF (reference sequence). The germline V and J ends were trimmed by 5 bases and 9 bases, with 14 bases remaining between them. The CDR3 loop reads CATSPGTIVQYF. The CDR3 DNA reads TGTGCCACCAGCCCCGGGACAATCGTGCAGTACTTC.

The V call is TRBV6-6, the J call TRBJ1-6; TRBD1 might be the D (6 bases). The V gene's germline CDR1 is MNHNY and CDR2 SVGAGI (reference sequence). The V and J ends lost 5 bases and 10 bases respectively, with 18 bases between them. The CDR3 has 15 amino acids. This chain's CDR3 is CASSHPGAQVSPLHF. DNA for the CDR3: TGTGCCAGCAGTCACCCGGGGGCGCAGGTATCACCCCTCCACTTT.

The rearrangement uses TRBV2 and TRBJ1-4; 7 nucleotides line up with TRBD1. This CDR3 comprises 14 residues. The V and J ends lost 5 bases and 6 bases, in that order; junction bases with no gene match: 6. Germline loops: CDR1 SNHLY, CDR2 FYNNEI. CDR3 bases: TGTGCCAGCAGTCTGGACAGGTTCTATGAAAAACTGTTTTTT. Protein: CASSLDRFYEKLFF.

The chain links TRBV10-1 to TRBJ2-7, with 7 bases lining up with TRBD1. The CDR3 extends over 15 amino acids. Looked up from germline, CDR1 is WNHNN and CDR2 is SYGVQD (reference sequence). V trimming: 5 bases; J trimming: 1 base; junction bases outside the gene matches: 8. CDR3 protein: CASSKGTAGSYEQYF. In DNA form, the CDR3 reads TGCGCCAGCAGTAAGGGGACAGCTGGGTCCTACGAGCAGTACTTC.

The CDR3 DNA sequence: TGTGCCAGCAGTTACTCGGGCAGGCCTGGCTACACCTTC. Its translation: CASSYSGRPGYTF. The chain carries TRBV6-2 or TRBV6-3 and TRBJ1-2; no firm D call. The V gene's germline CDR1 is MNHEY and CDR2 SVGEGT. The V gene lost 0 bases and the J gene lost 7 bases, with 9 bases spanning the gap. The CDR3 has 13 residues.

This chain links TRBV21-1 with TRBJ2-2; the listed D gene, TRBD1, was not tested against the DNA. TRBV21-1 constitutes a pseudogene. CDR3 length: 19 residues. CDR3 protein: CASSKEEGAPLRNTGELFF. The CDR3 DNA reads TGTGCCAGCAGCAAAGAAGAGGGGGCGCCATTAAGGAACACCGGGGAGCTGTTTTTT.

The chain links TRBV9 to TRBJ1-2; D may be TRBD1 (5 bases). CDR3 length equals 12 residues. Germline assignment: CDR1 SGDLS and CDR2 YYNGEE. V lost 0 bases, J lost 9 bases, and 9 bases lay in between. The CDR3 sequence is CASSVEVGRYTF. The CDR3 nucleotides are TGTGCCAGCAGCGTAGAGGTGGGGCGCTACACCTTC.

CDR3 DNA sequence: TGTGCCAGCAGCCAATTAGAGACCCAGTACTTC. Protein product: CASSQLETQYF. The gene calls are TRBV14 and TRBJ2-5; D not resolved. Trimming removed 2 bases at V and 4 bases at J, with 2 bases between. Germline V gene data show CDR1 as SGHDN and CDR2 as FVKESK. This CDR3 has 11 residues.

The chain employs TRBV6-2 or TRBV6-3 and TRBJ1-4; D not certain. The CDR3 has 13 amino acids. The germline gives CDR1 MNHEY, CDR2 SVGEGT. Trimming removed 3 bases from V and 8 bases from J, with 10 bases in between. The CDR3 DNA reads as TGTGCCAGCAGTTATTGGGCGGAAGAAAAACTGTTTTTT. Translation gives CASSYWAEEKLFF.

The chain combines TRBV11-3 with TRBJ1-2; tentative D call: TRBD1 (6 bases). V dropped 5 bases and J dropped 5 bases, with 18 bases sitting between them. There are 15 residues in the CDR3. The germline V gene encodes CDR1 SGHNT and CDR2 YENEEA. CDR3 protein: CASSLGSNREYGYTF. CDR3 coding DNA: TGTGCCAGCAGCCTAGGGTCCAACAGGGAATATGGCTACACCTTC.